This T cell receptor beta chain was captured by sequencing in a study of control samples from healthy donors and cancer patients. TCRdb keeps only in-frame clones here, not all; method: immunoSEQ multiplex PCR. The data hold roughly 100,000 clones, with 80% to 90% observed a single time. Germline CDR1 reads SGHKS; CDR2 reads YYEKEE (reference sequence). V dropped 4 bases and J dropped 7 bases, with 14 bases sitting between them. CDR3 length: 13 residues. The sample taken for sequencing was blood. This receptor was obtained from a woman aged 45-60 years in good health. This chain uses TRBV5-5 with TRBJ1-2; no reliable D call. The CDR3 sequence is CASSLSVDGGYTF. The DNA of the CDR3 is TGTGCCAGCAGCCTGTCCGTTGATGGTGGCTACACCTTC.